This is a list of T cell receptor beta chains from one sample in a study of blood T cell repertoires in COVID-19. The method was immunoSEQ multiplex PCR; TCRdb's version includes in-frame clones alone and lacks a portion of them. This sample has 60,000 or so clones, with approximately 81% found just once. The source material was peripheral blood. These receptors all come from an elderly woman with acute or convalescent COVID-19. CDR3s include the opening cysteine and the closing phenylalanine or tryptophan. A D gene is named only where the DNA matches it firmly. Not all rows give a size; the values are once, few, many and, for expanded clones, a class.

>TRBV7-2|.|TRBJ1-4|TRBD1
TGTGCCAGCAGCTTAAACTACCCAGGGGGCTCGTCCCCTAATGAAAAACTGTTTTTT
CASSLNYPGGSSPNEKLFF
>TRBV2|.|TRBJ2-7|.
TGTGCCAGCTTCCGAGACAACTCCTACGAGCAGTACTTC
CASFRDNSYEQYF
>TRBV14|.|TRBJ2-3|.
TGTGCCAGCAGCCTATCCTCCACAGATACGCAGTATTTT
CASSLSSTDTQYF
>TRBV13|.|TRBJ1-2|.
TGTGCCAGCAGCTTGGTCCACGCGAACTATGGCTACACCTTC
CASSLVHANYGYTF
>TRBV27|.|TRBJ2-5|TRBD2
TGTGCCAGCAGACGGACTAGCGGGGGTAAGCAAGAGACCCAGTACTTC
CASRRTSGGKQETQYF
>TRBV30|.|TRBJ1-4|.
TGTGCCTGGAGTGATTTGGGTTTCAGGGGAAGCGAAAAACTGTTTTTT
CAWSDLGFRGSEKLFF
>TRBV2|.|TRBJ2-2|TRBD2
TGTGCCAGCAGTTGGACTAGCGCGTACGGGGAGCTGTTTTTT
CASSWTSAYGELFF
>TRBV3-1/TRBV3-2|.|TRBJ2-1|.
TGTGCCAGCAGCCAAGTTCGGGGGAGCTCCTACAATGAGCAGTTCTTC
CASSQVRGSSYNEQFF
>TRBV5-1|.|TRBJ2-7|TRBD2
TGCGCCAGCAGCTCCTCTAGCGGGGGGGCGTACGAGCAGTACTTC
CASSSSSGGAYEQYF
>TRBV7-8|few|TRBJ1-5|TRBD1
TGTGCCAGCAGCCTTGGCCGAACAGGGGGGGATCAGCCCCAGCATTTT
CASSLGRTGGDQPQHF
>TRBV2|.|TRBJ1-1|TRBD1
TGTGCCAGCAGCGGACAGGGCGGTACTGAAGCTTTCTTT
CASSGQGGTEAFF
>TRBV19|.|TRBJ1-1|TRBD1
TGTGCCAGTACCGTGACAGGGGGCACTGAAGCTTTCTTT
CASTVTGGTEAFF
>TRBV12-3/TRBV12-4|.|TRBJ1-2|.
TGTGCCAGCAGGCCACAGGGTAGATTTGGCTACACCTTC
CASRPQGRFGYTF
>TRBV4-2|.|TRBJ2-2|.
TGTGCCAGCAGCCAAGATTATGATGTAGCCGGGGAGCTGTTTTTT
CASSQDYDVAGELFF
>TRBV5-6|.|TRBJ1-5|TRBD1
TGTGCCAGCAGCCGGGACAGGGGAAATCAGCCCCAGCATTTT
CASSRDRGNQPQHF
>TRBV19|few|TRBJ1-2|TRBD1
TGTGCCAGTAGTATGGGGACAGGGGTCTATGGCTACACCTTC
CASSMGTGVYGYTF
>TRBV5-1|.|TRBJ1-2|.
TGCGCCAGCAGCTTTCCAGGGGTGGGCTACACCTTC
CASSFPGVGYTF
>TRBV29-1|.|TRBJ2-3|TRBD2
TGCAGCGCGCGCCTCATAGCGGGGAGTGGGGCAGATACGCAGTATTTT
CSARLIAGSGADTQYF
>TRBV3-1/TRBV3-2|.|TRBJ2-3|TRBD2
TGTGCCAGCAGCCAATTTCCGGGACTAGCGGGGGGAGATACGCAGTATTTT
CASSQFPGLAGGDTQYF
>TRBV29-1|.|TRBJ2-3|.
TGCAGCGTGCGCCGGGGTGACGGGCCGCGGTATTTT
CSVRRGDGPRYF
>TRBV5-4|.|TRBJ1-3|TRBD1
TGTGCCGTATGGACAGGGATCCCTGGAAACACCATATATTTT
CAVWTGIPGNTIYF
>TRBV24-1|.|TRBJ1-2|.
TGTGCCACCAGTGATTTTTCCGTGTCGTATGGCTACACCTTC
CATSDFSVSYGYTF
>TRBV2|.|TRBJ1-1|TRBD1
TGTGCCAGCAGTGAAGCCGTGACAGGGAATCGAGCTTTCTTT
CASSEAVTGNRAFF
>TRBV6-6|.|TRBJ1-6|TRBD1
TGTGCCAGCAGATGGGACAGGAATTCACCCCTCCACTTT
CASRWDRNSPLHF
>TRBV3-1/TRBV3-2|.|TRBJ2-7|.
TGTGCCAGCAGCCTCGGACAGAAAACCTACGAGCAGTACTTC
CASSLGQKTYEQYF
>TRBV12-3/TRBV12-4|once|TRBJ1-1|.
TGTGCCAGCAGGCCAGAACTAAGGACTGAAGCTTTCTTT
CASRPELRTEAFF
>TRBV13|.|TRBJ2-7|.
TGTGCCAGCAGCTTGACAGGACCGATTGACTACGAGCAGTACTTC
CASSLTGPIDYEQYF
>TRBV12-3/TRBV12-4|.|TRBJ1-2|.
TGTGCCAGCAGTTTCGGGGGAGACTATGGCTACACCTTC
CASSFGGDYGYTF
>TRBV2|.|TRBJ1-5|.
TGTGCCAGCAGTGAAGCGGCGTCGGGGATTCAGCCCCAGCATTTT
CASSEAASGIQPQHF
>TRBV19|once|TRBJ2-5|.
TGTGCCAGTAGTTCGGACTTCACTTCCGAGACCCAGTACTTC
CASSSDFTSETQYF
>TRBV2|.|TRBJ2-5|TRBD1
TGTGCCAGCAAATCGGTAACAGGGGTTCAAGAGACCCAGTACTTC
CASKSVTGVQETQYF
>TRBV5-1|.|TRBJ2-1|.
TGCGCCAGCAGCTTGGGTGACAAACACAATGAGCAGTTCTTC
CASSLGDKHNEQFF
>TRBV10-3|few|TRBJ2-3|TRBD2
TGTGCCACTCTAGCGGGGCCTACAGATACGCAGTATTTT
CATLAGPTDTQYF
>TRBV3-1/TRBV3-2|.|TRBJ1-3|.
TGTGCCAGCAGCCATTCTCAGTTCGGAAACACCATATATTTT
CASSHSQFGNTIYF
>TRBV5-1|once|TRBJ1-5|.
TGCGCCAGCAGCTTGGATGCGAGCGGGCCCCAGCATTTT
CASSLDASGPQHF
>TRBV30|.|TRBJ1-1|.
TGTGCCTGGAGTGTACAGTCGGCTTTCTTT
CAWSVQSAFF
>TRBV2|.|TRBJ2-2|TRBD2
TGTGCCAGCAAAGGCGGGGGGGCCCGAACCGGGGAGCTGTTTTTT
CASKGGGARTGELFF
>TRBV11-3|.|TRBJ1-1|.
TGTGCCAGCAGCTTTCATGGGACACTTAACGCTGAAGCTTTCTTT
CASSFHGTLNAEAFF
>TRBV11-1|.|TRBJ1-3|TRBD1
TGTGCCAGCTCCAGACAGGGCCAAGCTGGAAACACCATATATTTT
CASSRQGQAGNTIYF
>TRBV11-3|few|TRBJ1-1|.
TGTGCCAGCAGCTTCGGAGTCAGAGGGGGCACTGAAGCTTTCTTT
CASSFGVRGGTEAFF
>TRBV3-1/TRBV3-2|.|TRBJ2-3|.
TGTGCCAGCAGTAACACAGATACGCAGTATTTT
CASSNTDTQYF
>TRBV11-3|.|TRBJ2-2|.
TGTGCCAGCAGCTTAGACCCGCCCCCGGGCGGGGAGCTGTTTTTT
CASSLDPPPGGELFF
>TRBV15|.|TRBJ2-7|TRBD1
TGTGCCACCAGCAGTCGGGACAGACCCTACGAGCAGTACTTC
CATSSRDRPYEQYF
>TRBV7-6|.|TRBJ2-5|.
TGTGCCAGCAGCTTAGCCCCCGGGACAAACACTTACCAAGAGACCCAGTACTTC
CASSLAPGTNTYQETQYF
>TRBV6-2/TRBV6-3|.|TRBJ1-2|.
TGTGCCAGCAGTTCTCACCTCGTAAGTGGACTGAATGGCTACACCTTC
CASSSHLVSGLNGYTF
>TRBV5-4|.|TRBJ2-7|TRBD1
TGTGCCAGCAGCCAGACAGGGTCGGTATTCGAGCAGTACTTC
CASSQTGSVFEQYF
>TRBV11-3|.|TRBJ2-6|.
TGTGCCAGCAGTCGCGGTGTGGCCGGGGCCAACGTCCTGACTTTC
CASSRGVAGANVLTF
>TRBV5-1|.|TRBJ2-2|TRBD2
TGCGCCAGCAGCTTACCTCGTAGCGGGGGGGCAACCGGGGAGCTGTTTTTT
CASSLPRSGGATGELFF
>TRBV6-6|.|TRBJ1-5|.
TGTGCCAGCAGAAACCTGGGGGGGCGCCATCAGCCCCAGCATTTT
CASRNLGGRHQPQHF
>TRBV30|few|TRBJ2-1|TRBD2
TGTGCCTGGATGAAATCCGGGACTAGCTACAATGAGCAGTTCTTC
CAWMKSGTSYNEQFF
>TRBV29-1|once|TRBJ1-2|.
TGCAGCGTTGTAAGGCAAGCGACTAACTATGGCTACACCTTC
CSVVRQATNYGYTF